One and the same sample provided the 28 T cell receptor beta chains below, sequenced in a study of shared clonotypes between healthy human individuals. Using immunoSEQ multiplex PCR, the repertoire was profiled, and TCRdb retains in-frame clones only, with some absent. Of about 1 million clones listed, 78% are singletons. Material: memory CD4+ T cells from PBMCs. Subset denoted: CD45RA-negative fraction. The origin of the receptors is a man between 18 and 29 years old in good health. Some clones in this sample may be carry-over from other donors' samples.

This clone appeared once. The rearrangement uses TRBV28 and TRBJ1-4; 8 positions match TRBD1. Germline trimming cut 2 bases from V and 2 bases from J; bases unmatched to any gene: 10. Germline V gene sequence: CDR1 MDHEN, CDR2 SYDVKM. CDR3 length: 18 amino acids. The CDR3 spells CASSLAGGWVKTNEKLFF. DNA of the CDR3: TGTGCCAGCAGTTTAGCAGGGGGCTGGGTCAAGACTAATGAAAAACTGTTTTTT.

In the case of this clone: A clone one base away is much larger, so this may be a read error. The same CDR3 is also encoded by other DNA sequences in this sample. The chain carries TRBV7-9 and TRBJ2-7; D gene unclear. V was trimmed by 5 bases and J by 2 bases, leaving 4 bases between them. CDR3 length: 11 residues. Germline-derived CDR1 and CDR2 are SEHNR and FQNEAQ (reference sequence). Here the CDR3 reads CASSAAYEQYF. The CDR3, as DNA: TGTGCCAGCAGCGCCGCCTACGAGCAGTACTTC.

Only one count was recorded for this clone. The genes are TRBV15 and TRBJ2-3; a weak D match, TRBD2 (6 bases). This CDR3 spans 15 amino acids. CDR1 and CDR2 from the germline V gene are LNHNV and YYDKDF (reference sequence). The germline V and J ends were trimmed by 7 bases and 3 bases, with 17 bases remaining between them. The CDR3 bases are TGTGCCACCATTTCCCCCCGGGGGTCGACAGATACGCAGTATTTT. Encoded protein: CATISPRGSTDTQYF.

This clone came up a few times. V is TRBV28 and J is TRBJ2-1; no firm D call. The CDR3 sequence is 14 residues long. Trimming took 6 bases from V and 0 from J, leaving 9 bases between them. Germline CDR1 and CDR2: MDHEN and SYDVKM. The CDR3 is CASRLTSSYNEQFF. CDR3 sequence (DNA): TGTGCCAGCAGGCTTACGAGCTCCTACAATGAGCAGTTCTTC.

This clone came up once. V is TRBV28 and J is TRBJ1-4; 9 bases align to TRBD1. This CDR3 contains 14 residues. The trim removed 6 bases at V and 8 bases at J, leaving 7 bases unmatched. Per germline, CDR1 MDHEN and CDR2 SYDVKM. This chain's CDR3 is CASSLGTGREKLFF. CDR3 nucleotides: TGTGCCAGCAGCCTGGGGACAGGGCGGGAAAAACTGTTTTTT.

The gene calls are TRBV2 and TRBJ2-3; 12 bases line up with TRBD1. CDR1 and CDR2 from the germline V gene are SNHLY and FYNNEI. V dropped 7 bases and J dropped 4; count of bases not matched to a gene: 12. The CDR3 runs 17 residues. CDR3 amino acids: CASTEGQGQGAADTQYF. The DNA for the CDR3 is TGTGCCAGCACCGAGGGTCAGGGACAGGGGGCCGCAGATACGCAGTATTTT.

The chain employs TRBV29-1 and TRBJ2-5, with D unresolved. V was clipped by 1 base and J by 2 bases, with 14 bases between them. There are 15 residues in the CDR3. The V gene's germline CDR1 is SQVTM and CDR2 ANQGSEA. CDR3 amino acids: CSVEGTRILQETQYF. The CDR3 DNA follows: TGCAGCGTTGAAGGAACTCGAATCTTACAAGAGACCCAGTACTTC.

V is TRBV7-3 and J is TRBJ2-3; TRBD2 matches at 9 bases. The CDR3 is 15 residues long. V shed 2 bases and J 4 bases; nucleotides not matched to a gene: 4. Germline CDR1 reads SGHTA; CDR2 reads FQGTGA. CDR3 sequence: CASSLVAGEADTQYF. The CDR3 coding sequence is TGTGCCAGCAGCTTAGTAGCGGGAGAGGCAGATACGCAGTATTTT.

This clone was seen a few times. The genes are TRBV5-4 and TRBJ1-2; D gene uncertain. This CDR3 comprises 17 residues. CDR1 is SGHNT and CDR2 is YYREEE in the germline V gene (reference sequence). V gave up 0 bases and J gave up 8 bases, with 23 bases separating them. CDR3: CASSLDRLRSAQGGYTF. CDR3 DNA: TGTGCCAGCAGCTTGGACCGGCTGCGCTCAGCCCAAGGGGGCTACACCTTC.

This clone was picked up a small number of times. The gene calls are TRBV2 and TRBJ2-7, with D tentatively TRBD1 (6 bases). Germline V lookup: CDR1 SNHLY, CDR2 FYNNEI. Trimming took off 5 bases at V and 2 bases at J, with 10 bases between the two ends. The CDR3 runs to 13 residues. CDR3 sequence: CASSRTATYEQYF. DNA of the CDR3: TGTGCCAGCAGTAGGACAGCCACCTACGAGCAGTACTTC. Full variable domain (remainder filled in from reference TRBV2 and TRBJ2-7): EPEVTQTPSHQVTQMGQEVILRCVPISNHLYFYWYRQILGQKVEFLVSFYNNEISEKSEIFDDQFSVERPDGSNFTLKIRSTKLEDSAMYFCASSRTATYEQYFGPGTRLTVT.

CDR3 region: CASSLNPPGAEAFF. CDR3 sequence (DNA): TGTGCCAGCAGCTTAAACCCTCCCGGGGCCGAAGCTTTCTTT. This chain connects TRBV11-2 to TRBJ1-1; tentatively, D is TRBD1 (5 bases). Trimming stripped 2 bases from V and 8 bases from J, with 15 bases between. The CDR3 length is 14 residues. Germline CDR1 is SGHAT and CDR2 is FQNNGV.

Here the CDR3 DNA reads TGTGCCAGCAGTTACCCGGGACAGGGTAGTCAGCCCCAGCATTTT. Protein: CASSYPGQGSQPQHF. The V gene is TRBV6-6, the J gene TRBJ1-5; 9 positions match TRBD1. The CDR3 loop spans 15 amino acids. Germline V lookup: CDR1 MNHNY, CDR2 SVGAGI (reference sequence). After removal of 2 bases from V and 6 bases from J, the junction contained 5 bases not matched to a gene.

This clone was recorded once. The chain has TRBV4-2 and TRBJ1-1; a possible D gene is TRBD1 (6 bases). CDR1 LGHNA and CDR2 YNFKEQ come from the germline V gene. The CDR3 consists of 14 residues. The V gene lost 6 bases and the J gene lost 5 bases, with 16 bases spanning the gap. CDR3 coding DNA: TGTGCCAGCAGACCACGGGGGGGGCGGACTGAAGCTTTCTTT. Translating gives CASRPRGGRTEAFF.

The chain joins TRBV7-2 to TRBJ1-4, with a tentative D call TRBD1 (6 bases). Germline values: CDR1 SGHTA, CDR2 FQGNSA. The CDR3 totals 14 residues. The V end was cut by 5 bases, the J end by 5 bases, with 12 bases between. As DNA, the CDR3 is TGTGCCAGCAGCGCCAAGACAGGAAATGAAAAACTGTTTTTT. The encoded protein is CASSAKTGNEKLFF.

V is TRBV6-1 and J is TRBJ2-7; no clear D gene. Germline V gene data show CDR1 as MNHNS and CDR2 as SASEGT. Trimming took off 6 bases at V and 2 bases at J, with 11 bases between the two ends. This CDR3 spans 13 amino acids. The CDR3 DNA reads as TGTGCCAGCAGGGAACCGAAGACCTACGAGCAGTACTTC. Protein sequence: CASREPKTYEQYF.

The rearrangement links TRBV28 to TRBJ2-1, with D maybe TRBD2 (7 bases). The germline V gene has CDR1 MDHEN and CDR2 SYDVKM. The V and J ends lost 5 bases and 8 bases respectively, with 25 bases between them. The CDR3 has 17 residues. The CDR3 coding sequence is TGTGCCAGCAGTCCTCGGAACCTAAGGAGGGGGGGCCATGAGCAGTTCTTC. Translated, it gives CASSPRNLRRGGHEQFF.

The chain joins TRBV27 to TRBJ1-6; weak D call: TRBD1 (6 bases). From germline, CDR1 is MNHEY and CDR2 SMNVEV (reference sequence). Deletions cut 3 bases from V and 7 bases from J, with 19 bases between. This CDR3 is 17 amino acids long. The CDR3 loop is CASSFGGDTLINSPLHF. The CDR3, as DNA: TGTGCCAGCAGTTTCGGAGGGGACACCCTGATAAATTCACCCCTCCACTTT.

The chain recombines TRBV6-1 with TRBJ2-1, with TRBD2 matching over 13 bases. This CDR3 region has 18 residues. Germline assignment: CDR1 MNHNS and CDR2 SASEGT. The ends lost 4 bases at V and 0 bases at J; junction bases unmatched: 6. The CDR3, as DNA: TGTGCCAGCAGTGGGACTAGCGGGAGTGGGGGCTCCTACAATGAGCAGTTCTTC. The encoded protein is CASSGTSGSGGSYNEQFF.

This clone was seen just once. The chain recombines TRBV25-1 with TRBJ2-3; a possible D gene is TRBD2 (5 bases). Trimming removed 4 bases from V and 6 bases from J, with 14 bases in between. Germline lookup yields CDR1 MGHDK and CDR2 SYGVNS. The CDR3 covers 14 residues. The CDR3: CASSAFRTLDTQYF. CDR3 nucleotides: TGTGCCAGCAGTGCGTTTAGGACTTTGGATACGCAGTATTTT.

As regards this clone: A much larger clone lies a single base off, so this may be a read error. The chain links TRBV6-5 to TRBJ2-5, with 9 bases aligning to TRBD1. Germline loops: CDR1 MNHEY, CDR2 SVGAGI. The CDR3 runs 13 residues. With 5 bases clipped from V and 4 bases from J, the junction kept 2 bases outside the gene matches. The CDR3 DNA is TGTGCCAGCAGTCCGACAGGGGGAGAGACCCAGTACTTC. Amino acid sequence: CASSPTGGETQYF.

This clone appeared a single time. The CDR3, as DNA: TGCAGCGCAGGGGAAGCGGGCACTGAAGCTTTCTTT. Translating gives CSAGEAGTEAFF. This rearrangement joins TRBV29-1 to TRBJ1-1; TRBD1 might be the D (6 bases). Germline V gene sequence: CDR1 SQVTM, CDR2 ANQGSEA. This CDR3 contains 12 residues. Deletions cut 7 bases from V and 4 bases from J, with 13 bases between.

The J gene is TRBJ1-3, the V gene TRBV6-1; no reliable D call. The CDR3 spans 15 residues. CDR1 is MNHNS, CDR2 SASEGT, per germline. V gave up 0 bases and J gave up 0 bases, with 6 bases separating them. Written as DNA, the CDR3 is TGTGCCAGCAGTGAAGCGCGATTCTCTGGAAACACCATATATTTT. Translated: CASSEARFSGNTIYF.

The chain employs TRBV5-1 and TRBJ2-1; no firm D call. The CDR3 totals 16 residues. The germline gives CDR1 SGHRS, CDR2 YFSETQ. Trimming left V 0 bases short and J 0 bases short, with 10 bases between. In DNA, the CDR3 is TGCGCCAGCAGCTTGGTCCCCCAAAACTCCTACAATGAGCAGTTCTTC. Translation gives CASSLVPQNSYNEQFF.

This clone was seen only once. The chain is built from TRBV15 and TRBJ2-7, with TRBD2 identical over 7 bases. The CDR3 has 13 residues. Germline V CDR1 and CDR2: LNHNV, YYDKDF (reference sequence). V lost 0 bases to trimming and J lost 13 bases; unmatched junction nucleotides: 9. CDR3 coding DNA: TGTGCCACCAGCAGAGAAGTAGGCGAGCGGGGTTACTTC. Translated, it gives CATSREVGERGYF.

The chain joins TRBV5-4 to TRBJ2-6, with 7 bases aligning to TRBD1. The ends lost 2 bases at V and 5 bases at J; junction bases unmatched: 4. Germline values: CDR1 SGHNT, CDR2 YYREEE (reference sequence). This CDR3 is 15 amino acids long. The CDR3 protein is CASSLTGVRANVLTF. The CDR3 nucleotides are TGTGCCAGCAGCTTAACAGGGGTTCGGGCCAACGTCCTGACTTTC.

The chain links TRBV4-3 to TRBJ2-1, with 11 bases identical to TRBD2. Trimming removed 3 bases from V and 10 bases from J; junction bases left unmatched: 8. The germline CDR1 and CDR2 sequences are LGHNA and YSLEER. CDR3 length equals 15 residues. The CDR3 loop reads CASSQLAGGPAEQFF. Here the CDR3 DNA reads TGCGCCAGCAGCCAGTTAGCGGGAGGGCCTGCCGAGCAGTTCTTC.

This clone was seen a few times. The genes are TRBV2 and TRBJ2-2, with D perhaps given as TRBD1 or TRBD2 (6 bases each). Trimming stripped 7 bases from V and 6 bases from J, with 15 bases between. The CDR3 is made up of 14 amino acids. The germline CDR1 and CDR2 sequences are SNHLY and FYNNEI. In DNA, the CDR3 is TGTGCCAGCAAGGGGGGCTGGGGCGCCGGGGAGCTGTTTTTT. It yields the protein CASKGGWGAGELFF.

The CDR3 DNA follows: TGTGCCAGCAGCCAAGCGGGAAAAACCTACGAGCAGTACTTC. Translating it yields CASSQAGKTYEQYF. This chain links TRBV28 with TRBJ2-7; 7 positions match TRBD2. J lost 2 bases, V lost 6 bases, and 7 bases had no gene match. The CDR3 runs to 14 residues. Germline V gene data show CDR1 as MDHEN and CDR2 as SYDVKM.